Described below is a single TCR beta chain sequence and its context. The target antigen is unknown. The authors ran a second PCR of about 6 to 11 cycles using a sample-barcoded 5' primer and a J-beta primer mix. A single record per CDR3 protein comes from TCRdb applying MiXCR to the 5' RACE reads. Counted here are about a million distinct CDR3 sequences, about 53% occurring once; the ten biggest clones make up 20% to 25%. The data are from a study of blood T cells in healthy people across ages. Overall study results and limits: CMV status of donors was unknown, possibly confounding expanded clonotype changes.

All donors came from Russia, were Caucasian and healthy, and spanned ages roughly 6 to 95. V shed 6 bases, J shed 0 bases, and the junction held 10 bases outside the gene matches. CDR3 length: 16 residues. The specimen sequenced was blood. This clonotype was obtained from a woman aged 55 to 70 in good health. The chain carries TRBV12-3 or TRBV12-4 and TRBJ2-7, with 8 bases matching TRBD1. The CDR3: CASSVWETGASYEQYF. The CDR3 DNA reads TGTGCCAGCAGCGTCTGGGAGACAGGGGCCTCCTACGAGCAGTACTTC.